This T cell receptor (beta chain) was documented in a study of cytomegalovirus exposure and HLA in healthy donors. Across the study: Unique TCRs from HLA-typed donors, 70 million to 100 million of them, were held in an early data release.

Germline V gene sequence: CDR1 SGDLS, CDR2 YYNGEE. The V and J ends lost 4 bases and 2 bases respectively, with 19 bases between them. There are 17 residues in the CDR3. The PCR contained 60 Vbeta and 13 Jbeta primers. The method was immunoSEQ multiplex PCR; TCRdb's version includes in-frame clones alone and lacks a portion of them. The table records approximately 95,000 clones, 81% of them present only once. The sequence was collected from a woman aged 70 to 79 in good health and CMV-seropositive. The specimen was PBMCs. J is TRBJ1-3 and V is TRBV9; D gene uncertain. This CDR3 reads CASSPILYGGPGNTIYF. The CDR3 DNA sequence: TGTGCCAGCAGCCCAATCCTATACGGCGGGCCTGGAAACACCATATATTTT.